This is a list of T cell receptor beta chains from one sample in a study of shared clonotypes between healthy human individuals. Sequencing was performed with immunoSEQ multiplex PCR; in TCRdb, only in-frame clones are kept and a portion is missing. The data contain millions of clones, roughly 94% of them singletons. The sequencing input was naive CD4+ T cells sorted from blood. The source of these receptors is a man aged 18-30 years in good health. CDR3s leave out the opening cysteine and the closing phenylalanine or tryptophan.

v_call	cdr3_aa
TRBV29-1	SVELSYEQY
TRBV6-5	ASQVGGYNSPLH
TRBV5-4	ASTLSTSDPGELF
TRBV7-2	ASSLVLLTNTGELF
TRBV6-5	ASSYSSWDEKLF
TRBV9	ASSIRAGDTTDTQY
TRBV5-4	ASSLAGLDTQY
TRBV5-1	ASTPAGGTEAF
TRBV30	AWRGGANTGELF
TRBV9	ASSARTGGKETQY
TRBV6-5	ASSFGLAGAQETQY
TRBV19	ASSIAQGAGYGYT
TRBV30	AWSRVPSTEAF
TRBV5-1	ASSLVARAGTGELF
TRBV2	ASTSAGVRNTGELF
TRBV9	ASSAQLYSGNTIY
TRBV13	ASSSSRGGRENIQY
TRBV19	ASTLSGSSYEQY
TRBV5-4	ASSRDSPGVYEQY
TRBV5-4	ASSLSLAGLQETQY
TRBV7-8	ASSLGALAEQY
TRBV11-2	ASSFPGQGFTRGSPLH
TRBV18	ATSQGNNYGYT
TRBV6-1	AGGVGSYNSPLH